This TCR beta chain was captured in a study of metastatic and nonmetastatic thyroid tumors. Background on the study: Comparative analysis of repertoires was undertaken across blood and tumor or nodule tissue obtained from malignant and benign thyroid patients.

This clone came up many times. No antigen is known for it. The study's findings and limits: Relative to benign nodules, malignant thyroid tumors were reportedly characterized by significantly elevated TCR beta diversity in blood and tumor.

Germline loops: CDR1 SNHLY, CDR2 FYNNEI. Germline trimming cut 6 bases from V and 6 bases from J; bases unmatched to any gene: 12. The CDR3 spans 16 residues. All patients were treatment-naive before thyroid surgery. How the authors handled the data: The study's classifier, a distant-metastasis tool for papillary thyroid cancer, was built using CDR3 differences across clinicopathological groups. TCRdb re-called clones via MiXCR from the PCR reads. These V and J calls rely on TCRdb rather than the paper's analysis. Among approximately 38,000 clones listed, about 16% were seen once. The sample consisted of blood. The clonotype originates from a female donor with papillary thyroid cancer or a benign thyroid nodule (not recorded which). Some clones in this sample may be carry-over from other donors' samples. The chain couples TRBV2 to TRBJ2-2, with 8 bases that match TRBD2. CDR3 loop: CASRGGTGGPAGELFF. The DNA of the CDR3 is TGTGCCAGCAGAGGGGGAACGGGGGGGCCTGCCGGGGAGCTGTTTTTT.